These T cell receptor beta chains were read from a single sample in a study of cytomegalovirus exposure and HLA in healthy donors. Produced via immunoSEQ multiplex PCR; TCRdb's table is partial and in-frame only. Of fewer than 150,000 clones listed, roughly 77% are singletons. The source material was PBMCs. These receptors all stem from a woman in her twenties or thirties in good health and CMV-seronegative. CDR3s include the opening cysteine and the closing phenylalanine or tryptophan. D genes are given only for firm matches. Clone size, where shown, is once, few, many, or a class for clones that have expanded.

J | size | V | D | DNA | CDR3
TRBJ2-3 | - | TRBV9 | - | TGTGCCAGCAGCGTAGTTAGTAGCACAGATACGCAGTATTTT | CASSVVSSTDTQYF
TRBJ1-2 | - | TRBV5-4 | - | TGTGCCAGCAGCAATGACGGGAAAGTCGGGGGCTACACCTTC | CASSNDGKVGGYTF
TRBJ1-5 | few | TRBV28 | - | TGTGCCAGCAGTTCCCCCGGTAGTGGCGGGTTTTATAGCAATCAGCCCCAGCATTTT | CASSSPGSGGFYSNQPQHF
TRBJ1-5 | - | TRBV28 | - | TGTGCCAGCAGTTTTTCAGGGTTGAATCAGCCCCAGCATTTT | CASSFSGLNQPQHF
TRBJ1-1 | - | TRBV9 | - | TGTGCCAGCAGCGTATCCTGGAACACTGAAGCTTTCTTT | CASSVSWNTEAFF
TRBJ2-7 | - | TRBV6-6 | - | TGTGCCAGCAGTACAGGGGGGGCTGAGCAGTACTTC | CASSTGGAEQYF
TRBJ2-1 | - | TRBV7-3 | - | TGTGCCAGCAGCTCAACACTTCAGGGGTCGAAGCAGTTCTTC | CASSSTLQGSKQFF
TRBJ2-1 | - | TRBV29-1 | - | TGCAGCGTTGGTGAGTCGTTATTTTACAATGAGCAGTTCTTC | CSVGESLFYNEQFF
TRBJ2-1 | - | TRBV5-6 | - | TGTGCCAGCAGACCGAATCCGAGCATCGGGAATGAGCAGTTCTTC | CASRPNPSIGNEQFF
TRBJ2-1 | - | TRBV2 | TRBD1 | TGTGCCAGCAGTGATTCCGGCCTGACAGGGCGAAATGAGCAGTTCTTC | CASSDSGLTGRNEQFF
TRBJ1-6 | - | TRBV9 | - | TGTGCCAGCAGCGTAGCTAGGGGTGAAAATTCACCCCTCCACTTT | CASSVARGENSPLHF
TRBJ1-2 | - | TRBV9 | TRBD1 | TGTGCCAGCAGCCCGGGACAGGGGGCGCTTGGCTACACCTTC | CASSPGQGALGYTF
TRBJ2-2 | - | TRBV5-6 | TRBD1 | TGTGCCAGCAGCTTCGGGACAGATCTCACCGGGGAGCTGTTTTTT | CASSFGTDLTGELFF
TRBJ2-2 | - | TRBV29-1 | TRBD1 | TGCAGCGTTGAAGGGACAGGGGGCGTCACCGGGGAGCTGTTTTTT | CSVEGTGGVTGELFF
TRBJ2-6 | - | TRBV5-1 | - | TGCGCCAGCAGCAGGTGGCGGTTTTTGGCAACCCGGGCCAACGTCCTGACTTTC | CASSRWRFLATRANVLTF
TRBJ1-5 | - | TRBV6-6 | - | TGTGCCAGCAGACCTGGGCCTAGCAATCAGCCCCAGCATTTT | CASRPGPSNQPQHF
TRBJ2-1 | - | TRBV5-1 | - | TGCGCCAGCAGCTTGGCCGCAGGGCCTTACAATGAGCAGTTCTTC | CASSLAAGPYNEQFF
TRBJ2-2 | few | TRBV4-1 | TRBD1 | TGCGCCAGCAGCCAAGAGTTAACAGGGGGCACCGGGGAGCTGTTTTTT | CASSQELTGGTGELFF
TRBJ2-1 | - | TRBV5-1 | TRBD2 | TGCGCCAGCAGGAAAACTAGCGGGAGTGATGAGCAGTTCTTC | CASRKTSGSDEQFF
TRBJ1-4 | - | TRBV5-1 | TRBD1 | TGCGCCAGCACCGTGGGACAGGGGAATGAAAAACTGTTTTTT | CASTVGQGNEKLFF
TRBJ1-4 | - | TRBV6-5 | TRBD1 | TGTGCCAGCAGGCCGACAGGGGGAGGCGAAAAACTGTTTTTT | CASRPTGGGEKLFF
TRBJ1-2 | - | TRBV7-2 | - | TGTGCCAGCAGCTTAGATGTGGGCAACTATGGCTACACCTTC | CASSLDVGNYGYTF
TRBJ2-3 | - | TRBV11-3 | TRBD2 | TGTGCCAGCAGCTACTTGGGGGGGAGCACAGATACGCAGTATTTT | CASSYLGGSTDTQYF
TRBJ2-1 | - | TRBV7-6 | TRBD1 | TGTGCCAGCAGCCCGGGGGACAGGGGGATTTACAATGAGCAGTTCTTC | CASSPGDRGIYNEQFF
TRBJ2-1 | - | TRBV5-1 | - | TGCGCCAGCAGACCGGGTGGGAGCGGGTCTTACAATGAGCAGTTCTTC | CASRPGGSGSYNEQFF
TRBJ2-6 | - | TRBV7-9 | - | TGTTCCAGCAGCTTACATCAGGCCTTAGGGGCCAACGTCCTGACTTTC | CSSSLHQALGANVLTF
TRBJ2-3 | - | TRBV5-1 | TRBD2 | TGCGCCAGCAGCTCTAGCGGGGACACAGATACGCAGTATTTT | CASSSSGDTDTQYF
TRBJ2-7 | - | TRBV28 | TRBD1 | TGTGCCAGCAGTGCCCCCGGGACAGGCCGGAGGGAGCAGTACTTC | CASSAPGTGRREQYF
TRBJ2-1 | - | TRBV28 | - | TGTGCCAGCAGCTTGGGGCAGGGAAATTACAATGAGCAGTTCTTC | CASSLGQGNYNEQFF
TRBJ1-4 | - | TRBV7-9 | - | TGTGCCAGCAGCTTAGGAGGCCTCGGGTGGGAAAAACTGTTTTTT | CASSLGGLGWEKLFF
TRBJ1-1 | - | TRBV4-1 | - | TGCGCCAGCAGCCAAGTGAGGGGAGGCACTGAAGCTTTCTTT | CASSQVRGGTEAFF
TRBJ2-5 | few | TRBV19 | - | TGTGCCAGTAGTAAGAGGGAGGAGGAGACCCAGTACTTC | CASSKREEETQYF
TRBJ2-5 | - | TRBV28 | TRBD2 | TGTGCCAGTGGCAGAGGGCGGGGGGGCCTGGAGACCCAGTACTTC | CASGRGRGGLETQYF
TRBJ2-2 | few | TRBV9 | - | TGTGCCAGCAGCGTAGCAGTCGGGGAGCTGTTTTTT | CASSVAVGELFF
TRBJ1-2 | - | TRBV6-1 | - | TGTGCCAGCAGCCGCGACGGGACTAACTATGGCTACACCTTC | CASSRDGTNYGYTF
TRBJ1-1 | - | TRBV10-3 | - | TGTGCCATCAGAAACCGGGACATGAACACTGAAGCTTTCTTT | CAIRNRDMNTEAFF
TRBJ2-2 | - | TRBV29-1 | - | TGCAGCGTTGAAGATCGGTCAAGAACCGGGGAGCTGTTTTTT | CSVEDRSRTGELFF
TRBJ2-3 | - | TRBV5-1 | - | TGCGCCAGCAGCTTGGGAGCCAGGGGAGACACAGATACGCAGTATTTT | CASSLGARGDTDTQYF
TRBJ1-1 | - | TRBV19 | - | TGTGCCAGTAGCGTCACCAGGGAAATCACTGAAGCTTTCTTT | CASSVTREITEAFF
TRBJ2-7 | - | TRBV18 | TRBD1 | TGTGCCAGCTCACCCTATTCAGGGGGCGAGCAGTACTTC | CASSPYSGGEQYF
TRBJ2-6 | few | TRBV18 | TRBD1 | TGTGCCAGCTCACCACAGGGACAGGGGGCGCCCGGGGCCAACGTCCTGACTTTC | CASSPQGQGAPGANVLTF
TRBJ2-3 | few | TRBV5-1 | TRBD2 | TGCGCCAGCAGCTTGCAGCGGGAGGTACCAGATACGCAGTATTTT | CASSLQREVPDTQYF
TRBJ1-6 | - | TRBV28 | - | TGTGCCAGCAGTTACTGGGGACAAGAGAATTCACCCCTCCACTTT | CASSYWGQENSPLHF
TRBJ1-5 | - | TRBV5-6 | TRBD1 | TGTGCCAGCAGCTCCAAGACAGGGTTGCAGCCCCAGCATTTT | CASSSKTGLQPQHF
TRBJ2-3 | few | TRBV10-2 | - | TGCGCCAGCAGTGAGTCCACGGCGCAGTATTTT | CASSESTAQYF
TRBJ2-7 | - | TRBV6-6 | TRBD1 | TGTGCCAGCAGTATCGGGACAGGGACCGAGCAGTACTTC | CASSIGTGTEQYF
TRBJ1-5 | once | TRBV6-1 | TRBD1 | TGTGCCAGCAGTGAGGGGACAGATAGTCAGCCCCAGCATTTT | CASSEGTDSQPQHF
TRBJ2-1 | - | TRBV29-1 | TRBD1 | TGCAGCGTTGGCGAGAGACAGGGGGTGGTGGGTGAGCAGTTCTTC | CSVGERQGVVGEQFF
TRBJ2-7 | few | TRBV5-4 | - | TGTGCCAGCAGCTTAGGGGTCTACGAGCAGTACTTC | CASSLGVYEQYF
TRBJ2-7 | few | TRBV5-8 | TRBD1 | TGTGCCAGCAGCTCAACCACCGGGACAGGGGTCTACGAGCAGTACTTC | CASSSTTGTGVYEQYF
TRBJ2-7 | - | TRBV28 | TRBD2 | TGTGCCAGCAGTGACAGCGGGAGTTTCTACGAGCAGTACTTC | CASSDSGSFYEQYF
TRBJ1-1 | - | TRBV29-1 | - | TGCAGCGTTGATTCGGGGGACCGCTTTGGAGGCACTGAAGCTTTCTTT | CSVDSGDRFGGTEAFF
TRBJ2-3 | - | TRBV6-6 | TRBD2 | TGTGCCAGCAGTTATTTGGGGCGGGGGATCACAGATACGCAGTATTTT | CASSYLGRGITDTQYF
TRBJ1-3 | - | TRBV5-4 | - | TGTGCCAGCAGCTTGGGAGGGAGTGGAAACACCATATATTTT | CASSLGGSGNTIYF
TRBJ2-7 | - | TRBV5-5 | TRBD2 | TGTGCCAGCAGCTTGGGACTAGCGTTGAACGAGCAGTACTTC | CASSLGLALNEQYF
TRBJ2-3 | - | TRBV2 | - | TGTGCCAGCAGTCTTATTACTAGCACAGATACGCAGTATTTT | CASSLITSTDTQYF